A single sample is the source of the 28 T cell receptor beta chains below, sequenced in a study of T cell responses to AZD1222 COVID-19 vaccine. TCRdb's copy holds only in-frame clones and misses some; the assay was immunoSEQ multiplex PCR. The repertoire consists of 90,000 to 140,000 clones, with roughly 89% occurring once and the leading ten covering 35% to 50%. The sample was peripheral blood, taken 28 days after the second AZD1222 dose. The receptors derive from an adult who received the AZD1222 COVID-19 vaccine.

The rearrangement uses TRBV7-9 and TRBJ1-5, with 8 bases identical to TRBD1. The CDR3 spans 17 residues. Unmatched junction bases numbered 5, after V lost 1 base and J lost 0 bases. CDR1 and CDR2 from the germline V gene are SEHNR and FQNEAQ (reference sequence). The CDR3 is CASSLGTGFSSNQPQHF. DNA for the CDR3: TGTGCCAGCAGCTTAGGGACAGGGTTTAGTAGCAATCAGCCCCAGCATTTT.

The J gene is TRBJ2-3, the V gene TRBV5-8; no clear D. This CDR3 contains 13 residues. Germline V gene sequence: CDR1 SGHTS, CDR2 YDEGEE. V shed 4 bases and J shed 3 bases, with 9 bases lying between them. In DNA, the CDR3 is TGTGCCAGCAGCCATGGAGTTACAGATACGCAGTATTTT. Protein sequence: CASSHGVTDTQYF.

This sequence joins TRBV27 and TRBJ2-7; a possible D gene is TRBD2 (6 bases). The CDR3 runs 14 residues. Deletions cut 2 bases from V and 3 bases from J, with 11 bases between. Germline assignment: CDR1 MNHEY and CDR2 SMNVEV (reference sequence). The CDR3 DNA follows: TGTGCCAGCAGTTTAGGGATAGCGGACTACGAGCAGTACTTC. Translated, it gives CASSLGIADYEQYF.

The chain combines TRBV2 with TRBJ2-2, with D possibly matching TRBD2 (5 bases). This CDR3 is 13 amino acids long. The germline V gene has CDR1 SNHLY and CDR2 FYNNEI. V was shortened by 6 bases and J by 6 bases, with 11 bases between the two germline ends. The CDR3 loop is CASSLPGAGELFF. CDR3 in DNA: TGTGCCAGCAGCCTGCCCGGGGCCGGGGAGCTGTTTTTT.

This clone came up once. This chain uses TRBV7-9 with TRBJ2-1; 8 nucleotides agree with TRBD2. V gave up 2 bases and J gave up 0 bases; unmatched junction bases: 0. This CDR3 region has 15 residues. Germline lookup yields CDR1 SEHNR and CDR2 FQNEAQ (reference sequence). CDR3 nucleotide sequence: TGTGCCAGCAGCTTAAGCGGGAGCTCCTACAATGAGCAGTTCTTC. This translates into CASSLSGSSYNEQFF. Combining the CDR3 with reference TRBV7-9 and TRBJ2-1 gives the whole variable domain DTGVSQNPRHKITKRGQNVTFRCDPISEHNRLYWYRQTLGQGPEFLTYFQNEAQLEKSRLLSDRFSAERPKGSFSTLEIQRTEQGDSAMYLCASSLSGSSYNEQFFGPGTRLTVL.

The CDR3 nucleotides are TGTGCCAGCAGCTTAGGCGGGAGTACCTACAATGAGCAGTTCTTC. Translation gives CASSLGGSTYNEQFF. This chain connects TRBV11-3 to TRBJ2-1, with 7 positions matching TRBD2. CDR1 SGHNT and CDR2 YENEEA come from the germline V gene. The CDR3 contains 15 residues. V was pared by 1 base and J by 2 bases, with 2 bases of the junction left unmatched.

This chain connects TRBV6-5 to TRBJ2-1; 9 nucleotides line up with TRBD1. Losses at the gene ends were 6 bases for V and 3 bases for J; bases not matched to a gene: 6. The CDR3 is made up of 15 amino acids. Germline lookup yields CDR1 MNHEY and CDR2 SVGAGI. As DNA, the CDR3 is TGTGCCAGCAGCCAGACAGGGGGGGTCTACAATGAGCAGTTCTTC. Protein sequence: CASSQTGGVYNEQFF.

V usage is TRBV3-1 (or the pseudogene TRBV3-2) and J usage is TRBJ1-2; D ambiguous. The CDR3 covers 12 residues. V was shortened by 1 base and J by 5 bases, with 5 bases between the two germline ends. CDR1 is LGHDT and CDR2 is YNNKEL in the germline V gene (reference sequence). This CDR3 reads CASSQVPYGYTF. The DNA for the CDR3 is TGTGCCAGCAGCCAAGTTCCGTATGGCTACACCTTC.

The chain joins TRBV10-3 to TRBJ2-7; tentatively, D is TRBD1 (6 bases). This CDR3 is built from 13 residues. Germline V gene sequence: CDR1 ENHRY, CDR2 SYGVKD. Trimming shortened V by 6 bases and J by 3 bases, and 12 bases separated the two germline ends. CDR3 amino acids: CAISQLDSYEQYF. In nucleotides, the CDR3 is TGTGCCATCAGCCAGTTGGACAGCTACGAGCAGTACTTC.

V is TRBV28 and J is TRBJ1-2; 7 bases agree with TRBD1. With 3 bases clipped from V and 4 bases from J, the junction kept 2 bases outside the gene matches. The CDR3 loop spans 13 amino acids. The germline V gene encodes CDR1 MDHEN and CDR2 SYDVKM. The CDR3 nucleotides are TGTGCCAGCAGTTTGGGACAGCTCTATGGCTACACCTTC. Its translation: CASSLGQLYGYTF.

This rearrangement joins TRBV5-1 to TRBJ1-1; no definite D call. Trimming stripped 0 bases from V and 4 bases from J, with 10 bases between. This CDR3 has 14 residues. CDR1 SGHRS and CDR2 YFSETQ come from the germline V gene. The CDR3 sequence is CASSLANGFTEAFF. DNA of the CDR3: TGCGCCAGCAGCTTGGCCAATGGATTCACTGAAGCTTTCTTT.

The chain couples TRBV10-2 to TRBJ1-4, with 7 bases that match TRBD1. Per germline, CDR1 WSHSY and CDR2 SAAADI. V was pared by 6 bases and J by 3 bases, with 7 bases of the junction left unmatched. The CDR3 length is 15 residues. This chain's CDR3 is CASRDTGAANEKLFF. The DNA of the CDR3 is TGCGCCAGCAGGGACACAGGGGCGGCTAATGAAAAACTGTTTTTT.

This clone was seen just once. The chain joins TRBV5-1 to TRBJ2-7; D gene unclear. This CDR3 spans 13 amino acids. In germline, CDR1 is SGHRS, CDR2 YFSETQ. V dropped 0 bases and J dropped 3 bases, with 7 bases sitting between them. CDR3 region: CASSLGADYEQYF. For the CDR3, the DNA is TGCGCCAGCAGCTTGGGGGCGGACTACGAGCAGTACTTC.

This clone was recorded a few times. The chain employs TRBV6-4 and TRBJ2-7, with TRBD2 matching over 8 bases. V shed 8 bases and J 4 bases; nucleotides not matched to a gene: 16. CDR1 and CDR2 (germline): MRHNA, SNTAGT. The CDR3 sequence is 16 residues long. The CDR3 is CASPRPRAGEVYEQYF. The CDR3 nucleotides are TGTGCCAGCCCCAGACCCAGAGCGGGAGAAGTGTACGAGCAGTACTTC.

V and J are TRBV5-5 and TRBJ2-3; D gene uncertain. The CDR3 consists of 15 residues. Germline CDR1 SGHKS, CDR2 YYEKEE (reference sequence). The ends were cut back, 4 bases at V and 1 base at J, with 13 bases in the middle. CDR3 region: CASSHSLFGTDTQYF. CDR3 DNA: TGTGCCAGCAGCCATTCACTTTTCGGCACAGATACGCAGTATTTT.

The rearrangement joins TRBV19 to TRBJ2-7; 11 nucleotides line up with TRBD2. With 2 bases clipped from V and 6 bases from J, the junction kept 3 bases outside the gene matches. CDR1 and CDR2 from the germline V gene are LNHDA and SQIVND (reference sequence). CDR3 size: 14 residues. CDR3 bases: TGTGCCAGTAGTATACTAGCGGGAGGATCCGAGCAGTACTTC. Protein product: CASSILAGGSEQYF.

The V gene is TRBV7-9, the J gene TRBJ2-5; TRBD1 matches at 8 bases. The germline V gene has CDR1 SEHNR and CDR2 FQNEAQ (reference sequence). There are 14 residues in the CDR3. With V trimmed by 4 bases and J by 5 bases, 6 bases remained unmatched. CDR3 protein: CASSSDRGWETQYF. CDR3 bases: TGTGCCAGCAGCTCAGACAGGGGATGGGAGACCCAGTACTTC.

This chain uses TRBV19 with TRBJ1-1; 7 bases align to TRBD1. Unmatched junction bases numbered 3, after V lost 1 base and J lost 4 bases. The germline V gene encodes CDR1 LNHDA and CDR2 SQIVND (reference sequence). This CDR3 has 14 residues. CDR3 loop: CASSIGQGGTEAFF. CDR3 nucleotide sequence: TGTGCCAGTAGTATAGGCCAGGGGGGCACTGAAGCTTTCTTT.

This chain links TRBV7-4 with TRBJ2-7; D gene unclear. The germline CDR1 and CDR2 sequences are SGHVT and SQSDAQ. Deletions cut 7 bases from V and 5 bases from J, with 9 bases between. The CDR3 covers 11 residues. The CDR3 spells CASTSSHEQYF. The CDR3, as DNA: TGTGCCAGCACCTCTTCCCACGAGCAGTACTTC.

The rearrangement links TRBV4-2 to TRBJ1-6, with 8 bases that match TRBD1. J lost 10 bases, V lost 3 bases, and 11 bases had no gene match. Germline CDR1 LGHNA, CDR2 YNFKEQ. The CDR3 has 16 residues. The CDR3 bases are TGTGCCAGCAGCCAGCAGGGGGCTAACCCTTGGTCACCCCTCCACTTT. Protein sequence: CASSQQGANPWSPLHF.

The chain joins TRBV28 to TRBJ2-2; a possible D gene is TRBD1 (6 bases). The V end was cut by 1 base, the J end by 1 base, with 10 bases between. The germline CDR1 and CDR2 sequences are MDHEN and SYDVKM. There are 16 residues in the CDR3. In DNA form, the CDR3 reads TGTGCCAGCAGTTTATTTACAGGGAGGAACACCGGGGAGCTGTTTTTT. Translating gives CASSLFTGRNTGELFF.

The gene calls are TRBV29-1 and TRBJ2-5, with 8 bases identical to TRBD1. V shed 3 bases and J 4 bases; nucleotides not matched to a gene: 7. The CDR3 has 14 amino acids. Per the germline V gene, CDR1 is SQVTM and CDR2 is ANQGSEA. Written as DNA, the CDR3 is TGCAGCGTTGAGAACCCGACAGGGGTAGAGACCCAGTACTTC. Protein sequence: CSVENPTGVETQYF.

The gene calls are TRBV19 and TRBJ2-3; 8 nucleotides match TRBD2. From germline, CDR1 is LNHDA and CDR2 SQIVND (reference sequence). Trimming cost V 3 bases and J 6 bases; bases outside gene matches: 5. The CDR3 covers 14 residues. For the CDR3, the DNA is TGTGCCAGTAGTATTTACGGGAGGGTTGATACGCAGTATTTT. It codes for CASSIYGRVDTQYF.

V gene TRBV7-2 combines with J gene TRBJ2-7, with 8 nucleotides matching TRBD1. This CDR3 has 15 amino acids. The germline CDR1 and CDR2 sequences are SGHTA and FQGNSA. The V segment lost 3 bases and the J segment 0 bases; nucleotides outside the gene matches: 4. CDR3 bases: TGTGCCAGCAGCTTTACAGGGGGATCCTCCTACGAGCAGTACTTC. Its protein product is CASSFTGGSSYEQYF.

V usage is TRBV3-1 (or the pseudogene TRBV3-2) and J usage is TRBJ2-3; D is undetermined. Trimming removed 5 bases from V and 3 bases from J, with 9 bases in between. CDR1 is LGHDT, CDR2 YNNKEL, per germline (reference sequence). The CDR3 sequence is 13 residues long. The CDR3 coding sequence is TGTGCCAGCAGCTGGAGAGAGACAGATACGCAGTATTTT. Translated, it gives CASSWRETDTQYF.

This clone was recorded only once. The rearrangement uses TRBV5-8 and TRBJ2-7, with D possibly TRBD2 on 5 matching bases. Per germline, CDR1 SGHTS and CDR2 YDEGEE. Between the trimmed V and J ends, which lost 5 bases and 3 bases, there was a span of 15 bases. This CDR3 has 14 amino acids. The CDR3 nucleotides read TGTGCCAGCAGGGGGAGTTCACCGCTCTACGAGCAGTACTTC. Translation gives CASRGSSPLYEQYF.

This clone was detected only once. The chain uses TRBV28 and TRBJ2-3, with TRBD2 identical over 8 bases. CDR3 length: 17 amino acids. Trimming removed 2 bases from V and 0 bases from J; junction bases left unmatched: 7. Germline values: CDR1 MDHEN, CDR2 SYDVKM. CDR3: CASSLLYSSGSTDTQYF. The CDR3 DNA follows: TGTGCCAGCAGTTTACTCTACTCTAGCGGGAGCACAGATACGCAGTATTTT.

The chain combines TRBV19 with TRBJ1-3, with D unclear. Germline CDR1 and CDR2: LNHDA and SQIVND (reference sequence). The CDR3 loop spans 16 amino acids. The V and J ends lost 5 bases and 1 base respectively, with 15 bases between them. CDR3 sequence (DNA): TGTGCCAGTAGTCCAGAAGTATTGGGATCTGGAAACACCATATATTTT. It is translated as CASSPEVLGSGNTIYF. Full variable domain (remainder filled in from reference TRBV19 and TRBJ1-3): DGGITQSPKYLFRKEGQNVTLSCEQNLNHDAMYWYRQDPGQGLRLIYYSQIVNDFQKGDIAEGYSVSREKKESFPLTVTSAQKNPTAFYLCASSPEVLGSGNTIYFGEGSWLTVV.